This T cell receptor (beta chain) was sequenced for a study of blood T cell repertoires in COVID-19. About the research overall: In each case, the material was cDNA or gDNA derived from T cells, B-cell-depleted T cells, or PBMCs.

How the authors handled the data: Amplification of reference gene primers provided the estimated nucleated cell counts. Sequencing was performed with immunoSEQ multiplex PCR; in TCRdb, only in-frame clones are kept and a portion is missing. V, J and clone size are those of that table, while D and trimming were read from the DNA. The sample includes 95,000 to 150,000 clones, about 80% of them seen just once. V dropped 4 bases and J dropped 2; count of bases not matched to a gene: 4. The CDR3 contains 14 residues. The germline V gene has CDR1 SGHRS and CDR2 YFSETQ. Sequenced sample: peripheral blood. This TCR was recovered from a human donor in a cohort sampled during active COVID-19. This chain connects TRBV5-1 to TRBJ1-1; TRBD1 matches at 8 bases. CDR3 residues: CASSTGQANTEAFF. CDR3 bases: TGCGCCAGCAGCACGGGACAGGCCAACACTGAAGCTTTCTTT.